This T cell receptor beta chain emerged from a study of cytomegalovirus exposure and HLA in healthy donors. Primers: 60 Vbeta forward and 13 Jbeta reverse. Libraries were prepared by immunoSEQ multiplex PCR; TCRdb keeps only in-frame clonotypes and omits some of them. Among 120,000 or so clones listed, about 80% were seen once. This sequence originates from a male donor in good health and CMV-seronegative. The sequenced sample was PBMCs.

CDR3 DNA: TGTGCCAGCAGCGTAGAGACAGGGACCTCCTACGAGCAGTACTTC. Protein product: CASSVETGTSYEQYF. The V gene is TRBV9, the J gene TRBJ2-7, with 7 nucleotides matching TRBD1. With V trimmed by 0 bases and J by 0 bases, 3 bases remained unmatched. From germline, CDR1 is SGDLS and CDR2 YYNGEE. CDR3 length: 15 amino acids.